One and the same sample provided the 21 T cell receptor beta chains below, sequenced in a study of blood T cell repertoires in COVID-19. Clones were sequenced by immunoSEQ multiplex PCR, and TCRdb holds only the in-frame ones, with some missing. The repertoire holds over 150,000 clones, with about 85% as singletons. The source material was peripheral blood. All receptors derive from a man under 40 with acute or convalescent COVID-19.

This clone was counted a single time. This chain joins TRBV28 and TRBJ2-2; 7 bases are a match to TRBD2. The V and J ends lost 7 bases and 5 bases, in that order; junction bases with no gene match: 7. Germline assignment: CDR1 MDHEN and CDR2 SYDVKM. The CDR3 runs to 14 residues. The CDR3: CASIPSGGTGELFF. The CDR3 bases are TGTGCCAGCATTCCTTCCGGGGGGACCGGGGAGCTGTTTTTT.

The J gene is TRBJ1-1, the V gene TRBV28; unclear D gene. Germline-derived CDR1 and CDR2 are MDHEN and SYDVKM. Deletions cut 5 bases from V and 2 bases from J, with 12 bases between. This CDR3 has 14 residues. DNA of the CDR3: TGTGCCAGCAGTCGGACTTGGGGAAACACTGAAGCTTTCTTT. This translates into CASSRTWGNTEAFF.

This chain connects TRBV28 to TRBJ2-1; 14 nucleotides align to TRBD2. The V gene end was trimmed by 5 bases and the J gene end by 4 bases; junction bases not matched to a gene: 1. Germline V gene sequence: CDR1 MDHEN, CDR2 SYDVKM. This CDR3 has 15 residues. This CDR3 is CASSRTSGGYNEQFF. DNA for the CDR3: TGTGCCAGCAGTCGGACTAGCGGGGGGTACAATGAGCAGTTCTTC.

The chain carries TRBV6-6 and TRBJ2-3; the D gene is possibly TRBD1 (6 bases). The germline V and J ends were trimmed by 5 bases and 3 bases, with 12 bases remaining between them. CDR1 and CDR2 from the germline V gene are MNHNY and SVGAGI (reference sequence). The CDR3 length is 14 residues. The CDR3 is CASSRQAWTDTQYF. Here the CDR3 DNA reads TGTGCCAGCAGTAGACAGGCATGGACAGATACGCAGTATTTT.

The chain combines TRBV29-1 with TRBJ2-1; tentatively, D is TRBD2 (5 bases). CDR3 size: 13 residues. Trimming took 3 bases from V and 6 from J, leaving 12 bases between them. Germline assignment: CDR1 SQVTM and CDR2 ANQGSEA. The chain's CDR3 is CSVDAGLTNEQFF. The DNA for the CDR3 is TGCAGCGTTGATGCGGGTCTCACCAATGAGCAGTTCTTC.

The chain is built from TRBV9 and TRBJ1-6, with TRBD1 as a possible D gene (6 bases). This CDR3 is 15 amino acids long. V gave up 3 bases and J gave up 6 bases, with 13 bases separating them. CDR1 and CDR2 from the germline V gene are SGDLS and YYNGEE. The CDR3 protein is CASSANRVRNSPLHF. CDR3 DNA sequence: TGTGCCAGCAGCGCCAACAGGGTGCGTAATTCACCCCTCCACTTT.

The gene calls are TRBV2 and TRBJ1-4; TRBD1 matches 10 bases. This CDR3 contains 15 residues. Trimming removed 8 bases from V and 6 bases from J; junction bases left unmatched: 9. The germline gives CDR1 SNHLY, CDR2 FYNNEI. In DNA form, the CDR3 reads TGTGCCAGCCTGTCGGGGGGACAGGGGCATGAAAAACTGTTTTTT. Translated, it gives CASLSGGQGHEKLFF.

The V call is TRBV28, the J call TRBJ1-1; a possible D gene is TRBD1 (5 bases). CDR1 is MDHEN and CDR2 is SYDVKM in the germline V gene. Trimming cost V 2 bases and J 11 bases, with 12 bases left between them. CDR3 length: 12 residues. The CDR3, as DNA: TGTGCCAGCAGTTTAGGCTACGGGGGGGCTTTCTTT. Protein sequence: CASSLGYGGAFF.

V gene TRBV19 combines with J gene TRBJ1-2; TRBD1 matches at 8 bases. The ends lost 6 bases at V and 2 bases at J; junction bases unmatched: 8. CDR1 is LNHDA, CDR2 SQIVND, per germline (reference sequence). This CDR3 region has 15 residues. The CDR3 is CASRDRAERNYGYTF. The CDR3 DNA reads TGTGCCAGTAGGGACAGGGCAGAGAGGAACTATGGCTACACCTTC.

The CDR3 here is CASSIPRTEAFF. The CDR3 nucleotides read TGTGCCAGCAGTATTCCCCGCACTGAAGCTTTCTTT. The J gene is TRBJ1-1, the V gene TRBV28; D uncertain. Trimming shortened V by 5 bases and J by 4 bases, and 8 bases separated the two germline ends. Germline CDR1 is MDHEN and CDR2 is SYDVKM. The CDR3 covers 12 residues. Drawing the rest from reference TRBV28 and TRBJ1-1, the complete variable domain is DVKVTQSSRYLVKRTGEKVFLECVQDMDHENMFWYRQDPGLGLRLIYFSYDVKMKEKGDIPEGYSVSREKKERFSLILESASTNQTSMYLCASSIPRTEAFFGQGTRLTVV.

The V and J genes are TRBV19 and TRBJ1-3; D uncertain. The CDR3 totals 16 residues. CDR1 and CDR2 from the germline V gene are LNHDA and SQIVND (reference sequence). V lost 5 bases and J lost 0, with 14 bases in between. The CDR3 spells CASSVYGRDSGNTIYF. As DNA, the CDR3 is TGTGCCAGTAGTGTTTATGGGCGAGACTCTGGAAACACCATATATTTT. Looking up the rest from reference TRBV19 and TRBJ1-3 gives the full variable domain: DGGITQSPKYLFRKEGQNVTLSCEQNLNHDAMYWYRQDPGQGLRLIYYSQIVNDFQKGDIAEGYSVSREKKESFPLTVTSAQKNPTAFYLCASSVYGRDSGNTIYFGEGSWLTVV.

The chain is built from TRBV5-8 and TRBJ1-5; 8 bases align to TRBD1. This CDR3 is 12 amino acids long. The germline V gene has CDR1 SGHTS and CDR2 YDEGEE. The trim removed 8 bases at V and 4 bases at J, leaving 2 bases unmatched. The CDR3 region has the DNA TGTGCCAGTCAGGGGGCAAATCAGCCCCAGCATTTT. Its translation: CASQGANQPQHF.

This clone was detected once. The rearrangement links TRBV7-2 to TRBJ2-6, with 10 nucleotides matching TRBD1. Germline V gene data show CDR1 as SGHTA and CDR2 as FQGNSA. V was clipped by 5 bases and J by 3 bases; unmatched bases: 7. CDR3 length equals 17 residues. CDR3 coding DNA: TGTGCCAGCAGCCCGCGACAGGGGGCGGGTGGGGCCAACGTCCTGACTTTC. Its translation: CASSPRQGAGGANVLTF.

The chain is built from TRBV5-6 and TRBJ1-5, with a tentative D call TRBD1 (6 bases). The germline gives CDR1 SGHDT, CDR2 YYEEEE. CDR3 length equals 16 residues. The germline V and J ends were trimmed by 1 base and 3 bases, with 14 bases remaining between them. CDR3 nucleotides: TGTGCCAGCAGCTTGCGTCAGTGGGGGCACAATCAGCCCCAGCATTTT. This encodes CASSLRQWGHNQPQHF.

This clone was seen a single time. The CDR3 coding sequence is TGTGCCAGCAGCTTAGACAGGGCTGGAAACACCATATATTTT. It is translated as CASSLDRAGNTIYF. The chain links TRBV7-9 to TRBJ1-3; a possible D gene is TRBD1 (6 bases). The CDR3 loop spans 14 amino acids. Looked up from germline, CDR1 is SEHNR and CDR2 is FQNEAQ (reference sequence). V lost 1 base, J lost 2 bases, and 6 bases lay in between. The variable domain in full, completed from reference TRBV7-9 and TRBJ1-3, reads DTGVSQNPRHKITKRGQNVTFRCDPISEHNRLYWYRQTLGQGPEFLTYFQNEAQLEKSRLLSDRFSAERPKGSFSTLEIQRTEQGDSAMYLCASSLDRAGNTIYFGEGSWLTVV.

The V call is TRBV3-1 (or the pseudogene TRBV3-2), the J call TRBJ2-5; 8 bases agree with TRBD1. The CDR3 sequence is 14 residues long. The V and J ends lost 4 bases and 4 bases, in that order; junction bases with no gene match: 5. The germline CDR1 and CDR2 sequences are LGHDT and YNNKEL (reference sequence). The CDR3 sequence: CASSRRTGLETQYF. CDR3 DNA sequence: TGTGCCAGCAGCCGGCGGACAGGGCTAGAGACCCAGTACTTC.

The rearrangement links TRBV9 to TRBJ1-1; TRBD1 aligns across 7 bases. Germline V gene sequence: CDR1 SGDLS, CDR2 YYNGEE. The CDR3 runs 15 residues. The V gene end was trimmed by 4 bases and the J gene end by 2 bases; junction bases not matched to a gene: 8. CDR3 protein: CASSPRDRLNTEAFF. The DNA of the CDR3 is TGTGCCAGCAGCCCGCGGGACAGACTTAACACTGAAGCTTTCTTT.

V is TRBV30 and J is TRBJ1-5, with a possible D match to TRBD1 (5 bases). CDR1 GTSNPN and CDR2 SVGIG come from the germline V gene (reference sequence). V lost 0 bases, J lost 2 bases, and 11 bases lay in between. This CDR3 comprises 15 residues. The CDR3 coding sequence is TGTGCCTGGAGTGTTAGGGGAAGAGGCAATCAGCCCCAGCATTTT. Protein: CAWSVRGRGNQPQHF.

The CDR3 DNA follows: TGTGCCAGCAGCTTATATCGGGGGACGAATGAGCAGTTCTTC. As protein: CASSLYRGTNEQFF. The chain carries TRBV11-1 and TRBJ2-1, with D possibly being TRBD2 (6 bases). Germline CDR1 is SGHAT and CDR2 is FQDESV (reference sequence). The CDR3 has 14 amino acids. V was trimmed by 2 bases and J by 7 bases, leaving 12 bases between them.

The J gene is TRBJ1-6, the V gene TRBV25-1; D is possibly TRBD1 (6 bases). V shed 10 bases and J shed 8 bases, with 12 bases lying between them. Germline lookup yields CDR1 MGHDK and CDR2 SYGVNS. The CDR3 consists of 12 residues. The CDR3 loop reads CATQQGYSPLHF. CDR3 nucleotide sequence: TGTGCCACTCAGCAGGGGTATTCACCCCTCCACTTT.

The gene calls are TRBV4-1 and TRBJ2-1, with D hard to call. CDR3 length equals 15 residues. CDR1 MGHRA and CDR2 YSYEKL come from the germline V gene. Trimming took off 0 bases at V and 0 bases at J, with 6 bases between the two ends. In nucleotides, the CDR3 is TGCGCCAGCAGCCAAGATTCCAGCTCCTACAATGAGCAGTTCTTC. Protein product: CASSQDSSSYNEQFF.